This T cell receptor beta chain was recovered during a study of cytomegalovirus exposure and HLA in healthy donors. Study-wide results and caveats: The authors later linked a missense DCLRE1C variant to TCR beta V- and J-gene trimming. Some V segments could not be told apart, so they were left out, TRBV6-2 and TRBV6-3 among them.

As concerns this clone: Its antigen is not known.

Primers included in the PCR were 60 Vbeta and 13 Jbeta primers. Profiled with immunoSEQ multiplex PCR; TCRdb holds only in-frame clones, not every one. Among nearly 110,000 clones listed, 73% were seen once. The V gene lost 6 bases and the J gene lost 9 bases, with 17 bases spanning the gap. CDR1 is ENHRY and CDR2 is SYGVKD in the germline V gene. The CDR3 contains 13 residues. This chain connects TRBV10-3 to TRBJ1-1; D might be TRBD1 (6 bases). The sequence was obtained from a man aged 25-40 years in good health and CMV-seronegative. Source material: PBMCs. The CDR3 is CAISNPEGGKAFF. CDR3 coding DNA: TGTGCCATCAGCAACCCGGAGGGGGGGAAAGCTTTCTTT.